This entry lists 7 T cell receptor beta chains sequenced from one sample in a study of blood T cell repertoires in COVID-19. TCRdb's table, derived via immunoSEQ multiplex PCR, lists solely in-frame clones and lacks some. The sample lists about 88,000 clones; about 91% were seen once. The sample comprised peripheral blood. The receptors come from a human donor with active COVID-19. The donor label of this sample is uncertain.

This chain joins TRBV28 and TRBJ2-5; TRBD1 is a possible D gene (5 bases). The CDR3 is 17 residues long. The V and J ends lost 5 bases and 5 bases respectively, with 24 bases between them. CDR1 MDHEN and CDR2 SYDVKM come from the germline V gene. For the CDR3, the DNA is TGTGCCAGCAGTCGGTCAGGGTTAAGAGGAAATGGGGAGACCCAGTACTTC. Encoded protein: CASSRSGLRGNGETQYF. Together with reference TRBV28 and TRBJ2-5, the CDR3 gives the full variable domain: DVKVTQSSRYLVKRTGEKVFLECVQDMDHENMFWYRQDPGLGLRLIYFSYDVKMKEKGDIPEGYSVSREKKERFSLILESASTNQTSMYLCASSRSGLRGNGETQYFGPGTRLLVL.

The genes are TRBV19 and TRBJ2-7, with 7 bases that match TRBD2. Per germline, CDR1 LNHDA and CDR2 SQIVND (reference sequence). V was clipped by 2 bases and J by 0 bases; unmatched bases: 7. This CDR3 region has 16 residues. This CDR3 is CASSIFEPGGSYEQYF. The CDR3 DNA reads TGTGCCAGTAGTATATTTGAACCGGGGGGCTCCTACGAGCAGTACTTC.

This chain connects TRBV9 to TRBJ2-7; 9 nucleotides line up with TRBD1. Germline CDR1 is SGDLS and CDR2 is YYNGEE. V dropped 4 bases and J dropped 6; count of bases not matched to a gene: 8. There are 14 residues in the CDR3. CDR3 sequence: CASSPTDRGGEQYF. DNA for the CDR3: TGTGCCAGCAGCCCTACCGACAGGGGGGGCGAGCAGTACTTC.

The CDR3, as DNA: TGTGCCAGCAGCTTAACCACAGGCGGATATCCCTACGAGCAGTACTTC. It yields the protein CASSLTTGGYPYEQYF. The chain joins TRBV7-3 to TRBJ2-7; maybe TRBD1 (5 bases). Looked up from germline, CDR1 is SGHTA and CDR2 is FQGTGA. V dropped 0 bases and J dropped 2 bases, with 14 bases sitting between them. CDR3 size: 16 residues.

The chain employs TRBV7-8 and TRBJ2-2; perhaps TRBD2 as D (6 bases). Germline values: CDR1 SGHVS, CDR2 FQNEAQ. The CDR3 length is 15 residues. V was cut by 5 bases and J by 6 bases, with 16 bases left in between. CDR3 sequence reads: CASSPPGDVSGELFF. The CDR3 DNA reads as TGTGCCAGCAGCCCCCCGGGGGACGTCTCCGGGGAGCTGTTTTTT. The whole variable domain, filled in from reference TRBV7-8 and TRBJ2-2, reads GAGVSQSPRYKVAKRGQDVALRCDPISGHVSLFWYQQALGQGPEFLTYFQNEAQLDKSGLPSDRFFAERPEGSVSTLKIQRTQQEDSAVYLCASSPPGDVSGELFFGEGSRLTVL.

The rearrangement uses TRBV25-1 and TRBJ2-7, with TRBD1 as a possible D gene (6 bases). The CDR3 loop spans 16 amino acids. Per germline, CDR1 MGHDK and CDR2 SYGVNS. Trimming took off 2 bases at V and 4 bases at J, with 18 bases between the two ends. CDR3 coding DNA: TGTGCCAGCAGTGAAGTCACCGGGACAACTGGTTACGAGCAGTACTTC. Protein: CASSEVTGTTGYEQYF.

This clone was observed a handful of times. The rearrangement joins TRBV4-2 to TRBJ2-5; TRBD2 matches at 8 bases. With 4 bases clipped from V and 1 base from J, the junction kept 8 bases outside the gene matches. This CDR3 region has 16 residues. Germline V gene lookup returns CDR1 LGHNA and CDR2 YNFKEQ. The CDR3 loop is CASSLAGGGSQETQYF. The CDR3, as DNA: TGTGCCAGCAGCCTAGCCGGGGGGGGGTCCCAAGAGACCCAGTACTTC.